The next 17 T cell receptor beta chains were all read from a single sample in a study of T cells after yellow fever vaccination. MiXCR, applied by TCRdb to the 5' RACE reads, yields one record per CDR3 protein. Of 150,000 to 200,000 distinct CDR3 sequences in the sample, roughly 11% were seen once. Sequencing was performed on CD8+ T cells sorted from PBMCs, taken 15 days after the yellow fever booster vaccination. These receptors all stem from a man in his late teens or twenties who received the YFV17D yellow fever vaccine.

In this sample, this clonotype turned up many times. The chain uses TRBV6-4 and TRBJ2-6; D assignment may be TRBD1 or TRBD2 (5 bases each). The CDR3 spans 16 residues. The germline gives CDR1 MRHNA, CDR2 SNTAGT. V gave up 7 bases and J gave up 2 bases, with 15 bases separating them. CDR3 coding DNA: TGTGCCAGCACTAGTCGGGACGGAACTGGGGCCAACGTCCTGACTTTC. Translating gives CASTSRDGTGANVLTF.

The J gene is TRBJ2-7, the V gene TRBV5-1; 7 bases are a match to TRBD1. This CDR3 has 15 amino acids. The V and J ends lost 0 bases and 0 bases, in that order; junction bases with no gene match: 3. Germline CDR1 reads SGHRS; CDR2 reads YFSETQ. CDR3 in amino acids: CASSLGDSPSYEQYF. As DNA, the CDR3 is TGCGCCAGCAGCTTGGGGGACAGCCCCTCCTACGAGCAGTACTTC.

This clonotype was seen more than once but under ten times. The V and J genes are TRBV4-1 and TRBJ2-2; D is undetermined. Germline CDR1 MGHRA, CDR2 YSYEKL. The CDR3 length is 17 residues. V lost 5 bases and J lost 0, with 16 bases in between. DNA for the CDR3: TGCGCCAGCAGCATGCCGGTCGGCAGTCCGAACACCGGGGAGCTGTTTTTT. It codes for CASSMPVGSPNTGELFF.

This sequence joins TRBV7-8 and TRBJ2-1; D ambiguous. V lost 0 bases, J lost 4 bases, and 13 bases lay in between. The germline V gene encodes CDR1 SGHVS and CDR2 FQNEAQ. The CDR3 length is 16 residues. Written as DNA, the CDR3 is TGTGCCAGCAGCTTAGCGTTTGACCGGAAATACAATGAGCAGTTCTTC. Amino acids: CASSLAFDRKYNEQFF.

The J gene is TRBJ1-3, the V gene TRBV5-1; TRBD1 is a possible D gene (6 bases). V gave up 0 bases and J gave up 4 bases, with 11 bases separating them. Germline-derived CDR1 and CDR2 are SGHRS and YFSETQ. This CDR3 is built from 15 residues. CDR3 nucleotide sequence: TGCGCCAGCAGCTTGGTCGGGGGCGGCGGAAACACCATATATTTT. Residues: CASSLVGGGGNTIYF.

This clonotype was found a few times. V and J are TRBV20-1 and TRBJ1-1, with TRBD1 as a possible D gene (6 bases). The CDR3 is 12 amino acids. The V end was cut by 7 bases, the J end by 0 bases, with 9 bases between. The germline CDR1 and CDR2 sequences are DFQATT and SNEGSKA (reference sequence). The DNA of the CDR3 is TGCAGTGTGAAGGGGGTGAACACTGAAGCTTTCTTT. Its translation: CSVKGVNTEAFF.

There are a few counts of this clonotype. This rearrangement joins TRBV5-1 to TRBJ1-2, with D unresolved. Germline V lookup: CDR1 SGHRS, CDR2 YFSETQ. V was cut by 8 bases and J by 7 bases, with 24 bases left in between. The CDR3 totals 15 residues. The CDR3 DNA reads TGCGCCAGTAGCGAGTCCCAGGCTCTCCTTGGTGGCTACACCTTC. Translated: CASSESQALLGGYTF.

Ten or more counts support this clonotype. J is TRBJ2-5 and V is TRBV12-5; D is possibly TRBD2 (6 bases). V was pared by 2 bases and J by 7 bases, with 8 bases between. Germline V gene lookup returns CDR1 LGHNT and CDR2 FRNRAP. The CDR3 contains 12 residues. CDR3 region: CASGLSGGTQYF. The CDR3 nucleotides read TGTGCTAGTGGTTTGTCCGGGGGGACCCAGTACTTC.

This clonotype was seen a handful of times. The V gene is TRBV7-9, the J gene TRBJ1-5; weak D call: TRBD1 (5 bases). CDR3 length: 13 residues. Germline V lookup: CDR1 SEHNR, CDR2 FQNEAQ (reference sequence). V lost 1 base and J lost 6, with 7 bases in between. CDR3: CASSLGTSQPQHF. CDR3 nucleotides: TGTGCCAGCAGCTTAGGGACAAGTCAGCCCCAGCATTTT.

The CDR3 coding sequence is TGCAGTGCTAGATTGGTGGGATTGGGCCTAAACTATGGCTACACCTTC. As protein: CSARLVGLGLNYGYTF. V is TRBV20-1 and J is TRBJ1-2; D is ambiguous. Germline V CDR1 and CDR2: DFQATT, SNEGSKA (reference sequence). Between the trimmed V and J ends, which lost 2 bases and 2 bases, there was a span of 18 bases. CDR3 length: 16 amino acids.

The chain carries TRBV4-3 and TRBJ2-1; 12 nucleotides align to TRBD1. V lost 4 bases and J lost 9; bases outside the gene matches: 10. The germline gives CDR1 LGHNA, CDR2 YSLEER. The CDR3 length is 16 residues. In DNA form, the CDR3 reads TGCGCCAGCAGCCTTTTCCGGGACAGGGGGCTCAGTGAGCAGTTCTTC. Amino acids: CASSLFRDRGLSEQFF.

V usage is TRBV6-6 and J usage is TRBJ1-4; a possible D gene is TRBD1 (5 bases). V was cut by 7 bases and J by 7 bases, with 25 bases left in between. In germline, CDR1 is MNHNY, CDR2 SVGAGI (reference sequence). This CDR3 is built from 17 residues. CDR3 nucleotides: TGTGCCAGCACCCCCTTTATACAGGAACCGATAAGTGAAAAACTGTTTTTT. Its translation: CASTPFIQEPISEKLFF.

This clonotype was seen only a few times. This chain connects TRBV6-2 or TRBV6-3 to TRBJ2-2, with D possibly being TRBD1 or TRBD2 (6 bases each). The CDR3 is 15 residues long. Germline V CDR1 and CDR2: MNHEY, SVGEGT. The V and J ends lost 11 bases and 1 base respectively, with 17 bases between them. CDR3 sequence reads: CASLGGLLNTGELFF. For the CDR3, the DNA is TGTGCCTCACTCGGGGGCCTACTGAACACCGGGGAGCTGTTTTTT.

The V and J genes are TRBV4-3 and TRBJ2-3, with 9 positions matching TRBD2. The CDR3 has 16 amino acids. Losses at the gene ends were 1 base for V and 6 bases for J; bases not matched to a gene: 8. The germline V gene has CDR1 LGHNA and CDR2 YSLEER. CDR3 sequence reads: CASSQGRGGGADTQYF. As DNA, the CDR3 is TGCGCCAGCAGCCAAGGGCGGGGCGGGGGGGCGGATACGCAGTATTTT.

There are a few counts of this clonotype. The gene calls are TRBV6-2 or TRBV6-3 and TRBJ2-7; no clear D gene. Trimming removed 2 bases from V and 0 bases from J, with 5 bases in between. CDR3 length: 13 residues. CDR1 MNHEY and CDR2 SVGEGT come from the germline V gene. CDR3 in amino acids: CASSYGNSYEQYV. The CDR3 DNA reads TGTGCCAGCAGTTACGGGAACTCCTACGAGCAGTACGTC.

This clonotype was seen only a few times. As DNA, the CDR3 is TGTGCCAGCAGCTCCCGACAGGTGAGCTCCTACGAGCAGTACGTC. Its translation is CASSSRQVSSYEQYV. The chain combines TRBV21-1 with TRBJ2-7; TRBD1 reflects the table's D call only, with no check against the DNA. TRBV21-1 is labeled a pseudogene. The CDR3 consists of 15 residues.

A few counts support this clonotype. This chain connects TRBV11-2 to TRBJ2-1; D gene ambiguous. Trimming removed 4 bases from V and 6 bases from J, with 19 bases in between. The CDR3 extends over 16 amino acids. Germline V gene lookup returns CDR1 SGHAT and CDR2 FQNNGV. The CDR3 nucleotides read TGTGCCAGCAGCTCGGCTTCTGACCCTTGGGGCAATGAGCAGTTCTTC. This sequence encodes CASSSASDPWGNEQFF. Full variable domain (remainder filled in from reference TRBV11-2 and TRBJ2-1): EAGVAQSPRYKIIEKRQSVAFWCNPISGHATLYWYQQILGQGPKLLIQFQNNGVVDDSQLPKDRFSAERLKGVDSTLKIQPAKLEDSAVYLCASSSASDPWGNEQFFGPGTRLTVL.